The rows below give T cell receptor beta chains drawn from one sample of a study of breast tumors, draining lymph nodes, adjacent tissues. TCRdb fed the multiplex PCR reads into MiXCR, producing one record per CDR3 protein. The data show fewer than 25,000 distinct CDR3 sequences, 32% seen once. The specimen sequenced was breast tumor tissue. The receptors come from a female donor with breast cancer. Some clones in this sample may be carry-over from other donors' samples. CDR3s include the opening cysteine and the closing phenylalanine or tryptophan. The D gene is left open where the match is weak. The size field is filled for only some rows; it gives once, few, many or a size class.

TGTGCCAGCAGTTTGGACGGGGCCTATACGCAGTATTTT,CASSLDGAYTQYF,NA,TRBV28,TRBJ2-3,NA
TGCGCCAGCAGCCAACAGACAGGGGGAGAGACCCAGTACTTC,CASSQQTGGETQYF,many,TRBV4-3,TRBJ2-5,TRBD1
TGTGCCAGCAGTTTTCGGCCCAAAAGATTCACCGGGGAGCTGTTTTTT,CASSFRPKRFTGELFF,NA,TRBV28,TRBJ2-2,NA
TGTGCCAGTAGTAAGACGGGACAGCACTATTACGGCTACACCTTC,CASSKTGQHYYGYTF,medium-sized,TRBV19,TRBJ1-2,TRBD1
TGTGCCAGCAGTGAAGGCCGAACCTACGAGCAGTACTTC,CASSEGRTYEQYF,many,TRBV6-1,TRBJ2-7,NA
TGTGCCAGCAGCTTCAGGGCAAATTCACCCCTCCACTTT,CASSFRANSPLHF,NA,TRBV7-3,TRBJ1-6,NA
TGTGCCAGCAGCTTATCGGGCGGATCCACAGATACGCAGTATTTT,CASSLSGGSTDTQYF,many,TRBV7-2,TRBJ2-3,NA
TGCGCCAGCAGCCTAGCTACGACAGGCCGAGGCACAGATACGCAGTATTTT,CASSLATTGRGTDTQYF,many,TRBV5-1,TRBJ2-3,NA
TGCGCCAGCAGCCGAGGAAACACCATATATTTT,CASSRGNTIYF,NA,TRBV4-1,TRBJ1-3,NA
TGTGCCTGGAGTAGGACAGGGAACTATGGCTACACCTTC,CAWSRTGNYGYTF,many,TRBV30,TRBJ1-2,TRBD1
TGTGCCAGCAGAACAGGGGATCAGCCCCAGCATTTT,CASRTGDQPQHF,medium-sized,TRBV12-3/TRBV12-4,TRBJ1-5,TRBD1
TGTGCCAGCAGTGTCAATAATTCACCCCTCCACTTT,CASSVNNSPLHF,many,TRBV6-1,TRBJ1-6,NA
TGCGCCAGCAGCTTAGAGCTAGGACAAGAGACCCAGTACTTC,CASSLELGQETQYF,many,TRBV5-1,TRBJ2-5,NA
TGTGCCAGCAGCTTTAGTTCCCAAAACAATCAGCCCCAGCATTTT,CASSFSSQNNQPQHF,many,TRBV7-2,TRBJ1-5,NA
TGTGCCACCAGTGATCCGGGACAGGGCCATACCAATCAGCCCCAGCATTTT,CATSDPGQGHTNQPQHF,many,TRBV24-1,TRBJ1-5,TRBD1
TGTGCCAGTAGTATAGCTGGACAGGGTAACAATGAGCAGTTCTTC,CASSIAGQGNNEQFF,many,TRBV19,TRBJ2-1,TRBD1
TGTGCCACCAAGGGACAGACGAACACCGGGGAGCTGTTTTTT,CATKGQTNTGELFF,many,TRBV6-4,TRBJ2-2,TRBD1
TGTGCCAGCAGCACCCAGAAAGAGGGGACAACGTTTTTT,CASSTQKEGTTFF,many,TRBV6-6,TRBJ1-4,NA
TGCGCCAGCAGTGAGCCGGGTAGCGGGATTGCCGAGCAGTACTTC,CASSEPGSGIAEQYF,many,TRBV10-2,TRBJ2-7,TRBD2
TGTGCCAGCAGTTACGAAGGACTAGCGGTTTTTAAGCAGTACTTC,CASSYEGLAVFKQYF,many,TRBV6-2/TRBV6-3,TRBJ2-7,TRBD2
TGCAGTGCTAGATCCTCCAGACTAGCGGGAGGGCAGACCCAGTACTTC,CSARSSRLAGGQTQYF,NA,TRBV20-1,TRBJ2-5,TRBD2
TGTGCCAGCAGCCTAAGGGGGGAGGGCCGTTCCTACGAGCAGTACTTC,CASSLRGEGRSYEQYF,many,TRBV11-3,TRBJ2-7,NA
TGTGCCAGCAGTGAATGGTCTAGCGGGAGAGATACGCAGTATTTT,CASSEWSSGRDTQYF,many,TRBV25-1,TRBJ2-3,TRBD2
TGCAGTGCTGAAGACTGGACTAGCACAGATACGCAGTATTTT,CSAEDWTSTDTQYF,many,TRBV20-1,TRBJ2-3,NA
TGTGCCAGCAGCTTAGGGGCGCGCGGTCAGCCCCAGCATTTT,CASSLGARGQPQHF,many,TRBV7-2,TRBJ1-5,NA
TGTGCCAGCAGTGACTACGGGGATAGGGAGGCCCCGCGTTATAGCAATCAGCCCCAGCATTTT,CASSDYGDREAPRYSNQPQHF,few,TRBV6-4,TRBJ1-5,NA
TGTGCCATCAGCCCGGGACAGGAACCTAATCAGCCCCAGCATTTT,CAISPGQEPNQPQHF,NA,TRBV10-3,TRBJ1-5,TRBD1
TGTGCCAGCAGCTTAGCGCGTCGGGGCAGGTCCTTTGGGGAGCAGTACTTC,CASSLARRGRSFGEQYF,many,TRBV7-2,TRBJ2-7,NA
TGTGCCAGCAGCCAGACTGGCGGGACCGCATACGAGCAGTACTTC,CASSQTGGTAYEQYF,NA,TRBV16,TRBJ2-7,NA
TGTGCCAGCAGTTACCCCCTTTTTTCGGGGGCAACCAAAAACATTCAGTACTTC,CASSYPLFSGATKNIQYF,few,TRBV6-2/TRBV6-3,TRBJ2-4,NA
TGTGCCAGCAGTCATCGGATGCTAGCGGGCAAAGAGACCCAGTACTTC,CASSHRMLAGKETQYF,many,TRBV25-1,TRBJ2-5,TRBD2
TGTGCCAGCAGGCCTCCGACAGGCCCGGCTGGCGGCGGCTACACCTTC,CASRPPTGPAGGGYTF,many,TRBV7-9,TRBJ1-2,NA
TGTGCCAGCAGTGGACAGGGAACCTACAATGAGCAGTTCTTC,CASSGQGTYNEQFF,many,TRBV27,TRBJ2-1,TRBD1
TGTGCCATCACCTCCGGGACAGGGAGCTCCTACGAGCAGTACTTC,CAITSGTGSSYEQYF,NA,TRBV6-2/TRBV6-3,TRBJ2-7,TRBD1
TGTGCCAGCAGCTTAGTTGGGGGGAGCGCCGGGGAGCTGTTTTTT,CASSLVGGSAGELFF,medium-sized,TRBV7-3,TRBJ2-2,NA
TGTGCCATCTCGGGACGGGCTTTTTCTGGGGCCAACGTCCTGACTTTC,CAISGRAFSGANVLTF,NA,TRBV6-2/TRBV6-3,TRBJ2-6,NA
TGTGCCTGGACAGGCGGGACAGGTGGGGCCAACGTCCTGACTTTC,CAWTGGTGGANVLTF,many,TRBV30,TRBJ2-6,TRBD1
TGTGCCAGCAGTTACTCGTCAGAGAACACAGATACGCAGTATTTT,CASSYSSENTDTQYF,many,TRBV6-2/TRBV6-3,TRBJ2-3,NA
TGTGCCAGCAGCTTAGTGGGATATGGCTACACCTTC,CASSLVGYGYTF,NA,TRBV7-9,TRBJ1-2,NA
TGTGCCAGCAGTCCGGGTAGCACCGGGGAGCTGTTTTTT,CASSPGSTGELFF,NA,TRBV3-1,TRBJ2-2,NA